The clone carrying this TCR beta chain occurred once. Antigen: not known. The entry originates in a study of STAT5B mutations in CD4+ large granular lymphocyte leukemia. Deletions cut 0 bases from V and 2 bases from J, with 14 bases between. The CDR3 totals 16 residues. Germline assignment: CDR1 MNHNY and CDR2 SVGAGI (reference sequence). Study-wide results and limits: Compared with healthy controls (2/35), patient top clones favored TRBV06 (8/27).

Per the study methods: The detection floor for productive clonotype frequency was 2.59 x 10-5. Sequencing was performed with immunoSEQ multiplex PCR; in TCRdb, only in-frame clones are kept and a portion is missing. D and trimming come from the DNA, and the V and J calls and clone size come from that table. Of around 30,000 clones in the sample, more than 70% were seen once. Buffy coats from healthy blood donors served as controls. The chain combines TRBV6-6 with TRBJ2-7, with D hard to call. The sequenced sample was CD4+ T cells from blood buffy coats. The receptor was derived from a human donor in good health. The CDR3 DNA is TGTGCCAGCAGTTACTCCCAGCAGACCAGCGCCTACGAGCAGTACTTC. It is translated as CASSYSQQTSAYEQYF.